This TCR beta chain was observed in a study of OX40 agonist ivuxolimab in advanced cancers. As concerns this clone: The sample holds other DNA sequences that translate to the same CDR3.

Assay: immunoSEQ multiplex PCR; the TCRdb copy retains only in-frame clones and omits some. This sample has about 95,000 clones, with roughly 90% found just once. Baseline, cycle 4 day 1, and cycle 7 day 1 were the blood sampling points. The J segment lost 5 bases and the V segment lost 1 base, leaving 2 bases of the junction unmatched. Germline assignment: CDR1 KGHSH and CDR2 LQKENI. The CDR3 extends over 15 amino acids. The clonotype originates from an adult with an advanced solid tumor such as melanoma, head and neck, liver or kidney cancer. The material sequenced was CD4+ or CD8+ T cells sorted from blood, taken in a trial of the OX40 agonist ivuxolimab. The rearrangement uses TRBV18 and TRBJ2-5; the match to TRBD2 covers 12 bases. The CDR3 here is CASSPRLAGGETQYF. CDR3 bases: TGTGCCAGCTCACCACGGCTAGCGGGAGGGGAGACCCAGTACTTC.